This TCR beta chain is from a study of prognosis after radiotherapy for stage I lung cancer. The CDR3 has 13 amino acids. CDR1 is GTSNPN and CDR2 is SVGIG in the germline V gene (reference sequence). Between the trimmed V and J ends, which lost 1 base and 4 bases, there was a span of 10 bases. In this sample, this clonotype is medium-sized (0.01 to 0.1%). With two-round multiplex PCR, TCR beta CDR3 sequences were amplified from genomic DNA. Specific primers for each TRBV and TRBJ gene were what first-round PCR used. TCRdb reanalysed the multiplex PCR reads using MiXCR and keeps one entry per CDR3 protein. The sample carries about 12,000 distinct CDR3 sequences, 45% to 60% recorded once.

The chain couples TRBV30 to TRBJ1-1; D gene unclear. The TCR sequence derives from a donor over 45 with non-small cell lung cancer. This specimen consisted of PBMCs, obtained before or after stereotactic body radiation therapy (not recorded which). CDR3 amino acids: CAWSGTAGTEAFF. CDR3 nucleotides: TGTGCCTGGAGTGGGACTGCTGGCACTGAAGCTTTCTTT. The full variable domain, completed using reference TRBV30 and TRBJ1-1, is SQTIHQWPATLVQPVGSPLSLECTVEGTSNPNLYWYRQAAGRGLQLLFYSVGIGQISSEVPQNLSASRPQDRQFILSSKKLLLSDSGFYLCAWSGTAGTEAFFGQGTRLTVV.